This T cell receptor beta chain appears in the sequencing data of a study of Ad26.COV2.S vaccination and SARS-CoV-2 variants. As for the study in general: A COV1001 Ad26.COV2.S trial-arm participant provided the sample.

Using immunoSEQ multiplex PCR, the repertoire was profiled, and TCRdb retains in-frame clones only, with some absent. The sample carries some 480,000 clones, 70% to 90% recorded once. This sample's treatment: over 15 received Ad26.COV2.S at low or high dose, single or two shots; several received placebo; per-sample allocation not given. At day 63 after the first vaccine or placebo injection, samples were drawn. It was an adult aged 18-55 years in Boston who was the donor. The study used a vaccine consisting of an Ad26 vector that expressed Wuhan-strain SARS-CoV-2 spike. The source material was peripheral blood, sampled in a trial of Ad26.COV2.S vaccine versus placebo. The sequence came from a person aged 18-65 years who received the Ad26.COV2.S COVID-19 vaccine or a placebo.

CDR3 sequence reads: CSVIHTGELFF. The CDR3 region has the DNA TGCAGCGTTATTCACACCGGGGAGCTGTTTTTT. The genes are TRBV29-1 and TRBJ2-2, with D uncertain. Germline V gives CDR1 SQVTM, CDR2 ANQGSEA. The V end lost 5 bases, the J end lost 3 bases, and 4 bases lay between the germline ends. The CDR3 extends over 11 amino acids.